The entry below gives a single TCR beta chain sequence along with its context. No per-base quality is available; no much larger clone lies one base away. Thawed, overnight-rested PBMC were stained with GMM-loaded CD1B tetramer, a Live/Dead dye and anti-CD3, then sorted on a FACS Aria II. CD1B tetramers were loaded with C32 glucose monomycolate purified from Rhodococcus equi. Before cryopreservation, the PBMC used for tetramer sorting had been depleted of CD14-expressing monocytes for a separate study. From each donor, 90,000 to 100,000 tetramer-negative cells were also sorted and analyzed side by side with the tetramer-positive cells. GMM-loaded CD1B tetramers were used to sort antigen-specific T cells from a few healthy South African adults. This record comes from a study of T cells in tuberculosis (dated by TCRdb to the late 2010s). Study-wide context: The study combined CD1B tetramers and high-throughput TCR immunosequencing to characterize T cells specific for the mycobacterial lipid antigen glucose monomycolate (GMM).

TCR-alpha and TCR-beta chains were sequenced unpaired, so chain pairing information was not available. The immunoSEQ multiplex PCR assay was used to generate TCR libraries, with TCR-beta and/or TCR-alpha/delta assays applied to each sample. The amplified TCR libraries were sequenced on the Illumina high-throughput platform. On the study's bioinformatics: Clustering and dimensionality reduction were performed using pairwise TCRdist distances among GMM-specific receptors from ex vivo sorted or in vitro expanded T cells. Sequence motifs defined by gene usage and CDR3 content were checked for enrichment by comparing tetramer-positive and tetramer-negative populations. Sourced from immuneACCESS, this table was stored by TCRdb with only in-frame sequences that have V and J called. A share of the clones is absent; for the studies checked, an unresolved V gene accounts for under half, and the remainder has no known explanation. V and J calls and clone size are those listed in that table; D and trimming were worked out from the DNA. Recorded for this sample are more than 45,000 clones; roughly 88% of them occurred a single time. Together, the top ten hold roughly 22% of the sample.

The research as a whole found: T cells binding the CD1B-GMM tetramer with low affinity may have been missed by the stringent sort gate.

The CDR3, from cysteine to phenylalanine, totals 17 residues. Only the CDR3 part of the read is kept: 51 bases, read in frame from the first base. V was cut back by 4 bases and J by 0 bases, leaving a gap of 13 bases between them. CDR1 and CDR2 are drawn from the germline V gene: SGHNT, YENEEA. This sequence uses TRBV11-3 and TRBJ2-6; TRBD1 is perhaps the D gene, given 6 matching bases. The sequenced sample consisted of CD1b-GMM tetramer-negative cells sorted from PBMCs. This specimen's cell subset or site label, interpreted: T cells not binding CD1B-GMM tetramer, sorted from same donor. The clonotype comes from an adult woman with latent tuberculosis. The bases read TGTGCCAGCAGCTGGGGGCAGGGGACCTCTGGGGCCAACGTCCTGACTTTC. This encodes CASSWGQGTSGANVLTF.